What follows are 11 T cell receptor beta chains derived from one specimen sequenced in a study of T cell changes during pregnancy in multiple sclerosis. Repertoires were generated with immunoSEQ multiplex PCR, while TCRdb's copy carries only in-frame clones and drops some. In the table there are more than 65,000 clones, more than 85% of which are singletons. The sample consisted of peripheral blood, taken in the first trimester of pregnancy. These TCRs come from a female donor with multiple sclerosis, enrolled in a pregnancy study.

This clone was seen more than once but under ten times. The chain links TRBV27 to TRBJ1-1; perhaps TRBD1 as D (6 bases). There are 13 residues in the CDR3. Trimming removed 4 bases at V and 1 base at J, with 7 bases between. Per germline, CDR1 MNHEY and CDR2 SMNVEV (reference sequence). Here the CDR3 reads CASSYRENTEAFF. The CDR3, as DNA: TGTGCCAGCAGTTACAGGGAGAACACTGAAGCTTTCTTT.

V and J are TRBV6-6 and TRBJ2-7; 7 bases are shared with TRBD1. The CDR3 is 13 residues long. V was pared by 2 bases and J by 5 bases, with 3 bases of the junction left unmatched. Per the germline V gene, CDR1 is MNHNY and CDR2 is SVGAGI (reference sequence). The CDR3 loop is CASSYLDRDEQYF. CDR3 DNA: TGTGCCAGCAGTTACCTCGACAGGGACGAGCAGTACTTC.

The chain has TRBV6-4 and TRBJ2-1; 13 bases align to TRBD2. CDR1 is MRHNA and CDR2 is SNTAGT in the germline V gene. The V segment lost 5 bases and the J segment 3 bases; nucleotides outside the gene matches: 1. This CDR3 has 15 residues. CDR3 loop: CASSRLAGGYNEQFF. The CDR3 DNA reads TGTGCCAGCAGTAGACTAGCGGGAGGCTACAATGAGCAGTTCTTC.

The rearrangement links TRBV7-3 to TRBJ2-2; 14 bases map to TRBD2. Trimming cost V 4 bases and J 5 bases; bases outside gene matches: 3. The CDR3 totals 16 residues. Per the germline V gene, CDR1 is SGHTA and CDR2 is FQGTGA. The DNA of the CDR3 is TGTGCCAGCAGCTACCGACTAGCGGGAGGGACCGGGGAGCTGTTTTTT. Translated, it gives CASSYRLAGGTGELFF.

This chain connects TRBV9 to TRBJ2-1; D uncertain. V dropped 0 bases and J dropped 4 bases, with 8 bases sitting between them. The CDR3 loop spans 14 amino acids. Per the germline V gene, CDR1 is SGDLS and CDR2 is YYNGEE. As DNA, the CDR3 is TGTGCCAGCAGCGTAGCTTTGACTTACAATGAGCAGTTCTTC. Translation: CASSVALTYNEQFF.

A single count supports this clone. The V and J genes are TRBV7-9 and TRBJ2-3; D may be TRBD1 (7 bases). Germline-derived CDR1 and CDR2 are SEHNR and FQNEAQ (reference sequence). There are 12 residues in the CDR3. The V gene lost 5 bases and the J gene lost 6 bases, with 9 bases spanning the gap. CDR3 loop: CASSPGGDTQYF. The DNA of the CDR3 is TGTGCCAGCAGCCCAGGGGGGGATACGCAGTATTTT.

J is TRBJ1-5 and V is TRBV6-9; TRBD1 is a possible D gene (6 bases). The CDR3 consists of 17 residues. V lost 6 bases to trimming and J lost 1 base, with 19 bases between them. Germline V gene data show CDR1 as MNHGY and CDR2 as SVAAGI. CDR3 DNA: TGTGCCAGCAGCCATTCGGGACACCCTGGGAGCAATCAGCCCCAGCATTTT. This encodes CASSHSGHPGSNQPQHF.

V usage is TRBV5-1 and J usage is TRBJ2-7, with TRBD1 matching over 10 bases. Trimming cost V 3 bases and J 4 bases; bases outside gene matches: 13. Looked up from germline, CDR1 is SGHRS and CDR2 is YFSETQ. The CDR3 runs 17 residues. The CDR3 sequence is CASSSRTPGQGIYEQYF. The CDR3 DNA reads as TGCGCCAGCAGCTCGCGAACTCCGGGACAGGGGATTTACGAGCAGTACTTC.

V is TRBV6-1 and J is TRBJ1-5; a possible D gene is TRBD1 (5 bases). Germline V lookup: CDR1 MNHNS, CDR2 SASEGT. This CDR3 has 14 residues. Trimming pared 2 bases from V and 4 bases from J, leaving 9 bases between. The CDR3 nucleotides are TGTGCCAGCAGTGAAAAGACAGCAAATCAGCCCCAGCATTTT. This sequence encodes CASSEKTANQPQHF.

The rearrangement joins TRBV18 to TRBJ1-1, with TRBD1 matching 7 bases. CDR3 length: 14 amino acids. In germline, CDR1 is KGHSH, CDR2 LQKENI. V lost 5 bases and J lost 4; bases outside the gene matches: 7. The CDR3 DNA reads TGTGCCAGCTCAGAACAACAGGGGATCACTGAAGCTTTCTTT. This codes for CASSEQQGITEAFF.

This CDR3 reads CASSPIEDTGELFF. The CDR3 DNA reads TGTGCCAGCAGTCCTATAGAGGACACCGGGGAGCTGTTTTTT. V gene TRBV4-2 combines with J gene TRBJ2-2; D unresolved. This CDR3 comprises 14 residues. The germline V gene encodes CDR1 LGHNA and CDR2 YNFKEQ. V was cut by 6 bases and J by 3 bases, with 11 bases left in between.